Relative to its sample, the clone carrying this T cell receptor beta chain is medium-sized. This beta chain lies outside the target of a library built for alpha chains; its clone size means little. Time point given: sample taken at primary tumor resection. In each case, whole RNA from tumor, nontumor lung or frozen PBMC was sequenced unsorted. TCRdb fed the 5' RACE reads into MiXCR, producing one record per CDR3 protein. The top ten hold roughly 25% of the sample, which has around 4,000 distinct CDR3 sequences, about 22% seen once. Trimming at V came to 7 bases and at J to 4 bases, leaving 19 bases not matched to a gene. CDR1 is SGHRS and CDR2 is YFSETQ in the germline V gene. This CDR3 has 17 amino acids. This sample is drawn from a study of spatial heterogeneity in lung cancer. Across the study: Within raw reads, each unique TCR and UMI combination appeared on average more than ten times.

The TCR was taken from a female donor with early-stage non-small cell lung cancer. The material was normal lung tissue next to the tumor, obtained at surgery. The chain joins TRBV5-1 to TRBJ1-1, with TRBD1 matching 7 bases. The CDR3 DNA follows: TGCGCCAGCTCCTCTGGAGGGTGGCAGGGGGTTGGCACTGAAGCTTTCTTT. Residues: CASSSGGWQGVGTEAFF.